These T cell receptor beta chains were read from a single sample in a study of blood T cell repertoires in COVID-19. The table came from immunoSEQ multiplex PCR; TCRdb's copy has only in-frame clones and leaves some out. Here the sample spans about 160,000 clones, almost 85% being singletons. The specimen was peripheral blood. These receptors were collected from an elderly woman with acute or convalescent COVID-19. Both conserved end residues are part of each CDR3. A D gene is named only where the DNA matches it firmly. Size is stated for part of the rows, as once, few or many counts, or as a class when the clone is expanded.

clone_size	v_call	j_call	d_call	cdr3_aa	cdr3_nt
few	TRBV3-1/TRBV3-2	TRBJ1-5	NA	CASSQRDSKGVQPQHF	TGTGCCAGCAGCCAACGGGACTCGAAGGGCGTCCAGCCCCAGCATTTT
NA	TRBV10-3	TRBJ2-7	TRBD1	CAIREGTGPYEQYF	TGTGCCATCAGGGAGGGGACAGGGCCCTACGAGCAGTACTTC
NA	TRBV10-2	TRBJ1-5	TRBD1	CASSELRQGNQPQHF	TGCGCCAGCAGTGAGTTGAGACAGGGTAATCAGCCCCAGCATTTT
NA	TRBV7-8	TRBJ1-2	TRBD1	CASSLVEGRGPYGYTF	TGTGCCAGCAGCTTAGTTGAGGGAAGGGGGCCCTATGGCTACACCTTC
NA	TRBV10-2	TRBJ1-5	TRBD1	CASGTDRVGPSNQPQHF	TGCGCCAGCGGGACTGACAGGGTCGGCCCTAGCAATCAGCCCCAGCATTTT
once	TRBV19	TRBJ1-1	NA	CASRRMTFGNTEAFF	TGTGCCAGTAGACGGATGACTTTCGGGAACACTGAAGCTTTCTTT
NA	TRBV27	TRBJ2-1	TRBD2	CASSLSIAGGPGDEQFF	TGTGCCAGCAGTTTATCAATAGCGGGAGGACCAGGAGATGAGCAGTTCTTC
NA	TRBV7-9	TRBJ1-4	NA	CASSLILAAAEKLFF	TGTGCCAGCAGCTTAATTTTGGCAGCGGCTGAAAAACTGTTTTTT
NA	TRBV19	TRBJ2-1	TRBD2	CASSTLAGGRKRAYNEQFF	TGTGCCAGTAGTACATTAGCGGGAGGGCGGAAAAGAGCCTACAATGAGCAGTTCTTC
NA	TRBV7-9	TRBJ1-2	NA	CASSFVDLPNYGYTF	TGTGCCAGCAGCTTCGTGGACTTACCTAACTATGGCTACACCTTC
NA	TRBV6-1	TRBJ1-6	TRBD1	CASSATGSSYNSPLHF	TGTGCCAGCAGTGCGACAGGGAGCTCCTATAATTCACCCCTCCACTTT
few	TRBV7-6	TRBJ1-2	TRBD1	CASSLAGTGLDYGYTF	TGTGCCAGCAGCTTAGCGGGGACAGGGCTCGACTATGGCTACACCTTC
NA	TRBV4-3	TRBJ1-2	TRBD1	CASSQEPDRGKPEGYTF	TGCGCCAGCAGCCAAGAGCCGGACAGGGGTAAGCCGGAAGGCTACACCTTC
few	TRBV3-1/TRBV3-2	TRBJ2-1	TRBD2	CASSQDSGRAAYNEQFF	TGTGCCAGCAGCCAAGATAGCGGGAGGGCTGCCTACAATGAGCAGTTCTTC
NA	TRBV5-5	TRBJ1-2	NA	CASSLGGNYGYTF	TGTGCCAGCAGCTTGGGAGGTAACTATGGCTACACCTTC
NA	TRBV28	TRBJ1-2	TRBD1	CASRVQGALGYTF	TGTGCCAGCCGAGTCCAGGGGGCGCTGGGCTACACCTTC
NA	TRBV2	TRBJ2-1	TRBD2	CASSEASSGRTYNEQFF	TGTGCCAGCAGTGAAGCTTCTAGCGGGAGGACATACAATGAGCAGTTCTTC
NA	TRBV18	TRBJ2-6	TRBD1	CASSHSQGAQGANVLTF	TGTGCCAGCTCACACTCCCAGGGGGCGCAAGGGGCCAACGTCCTGACTTTC
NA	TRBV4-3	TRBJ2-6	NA	CASSQGTAGANVLTF	TGCGCCAGCAGCCAAGGGACAGCTGGGGCCAACGTCCTGACTTTC
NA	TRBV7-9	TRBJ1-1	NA	CASSLALGTEAFF	TGTGCCAGCAGCTTGGCCCTTGGTACTGAAGCTTTCTTT
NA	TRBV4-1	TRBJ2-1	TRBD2	CASRQGLAYYNEQFF	TGCGCCAGCAGGCAGGGACTAGCGTATTACAATGAGCAGTTCTTC
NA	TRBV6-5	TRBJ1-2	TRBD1	CASNPTGEGYGYTF	TGTGCCAGCAACCCGACAGGGGAGGGCTATGGCTACACCTTC
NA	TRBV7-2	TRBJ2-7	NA	CASSLMKREQYF	TGTGCCAGCAGCTTAATGAAGAGAGAGCAGTACTTC
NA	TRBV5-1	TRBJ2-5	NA	CASRPGGTQRETQYF	TGCGCCAGCAGGCCCGGGGGGACACAACGGGAGACCCAGTACTTC
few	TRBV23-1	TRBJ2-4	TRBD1	CASSQSPGQEYF	TGCGCCAGCAGTCAATCACCGGGACAGGAATACTTC
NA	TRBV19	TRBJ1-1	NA	CASTNPGLEAFF	TGTGCCAGTACAAATCCGGGACTGGAAGCTTTCTTT
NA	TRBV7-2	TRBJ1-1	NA	CASSPGGHKAFF	TGTGCCAGCAGCCCCGGGGGTCACAAAGCTTTCTTT
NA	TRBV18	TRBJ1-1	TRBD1	CASKGQGNTEAFF	TGTGCCAGCAAAGGACAGGGGAACACTGAAGCTTTCTTT
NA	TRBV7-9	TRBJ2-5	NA	CASSLVRGVRETQYF	TGTGCCAGCAGCTTAGTCAGGGGAGTGCGGGAGACCCAGTACTTC
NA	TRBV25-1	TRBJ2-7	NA	CAVRSSEGSYEQYF	TGTGCCGTCCGGTCTAGCGAGGGGTCCTACGAGCAGTACTTC
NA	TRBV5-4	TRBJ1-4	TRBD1	CASSSEQGAGEKLFF	TGTGCCAGCAGCTCTGAACAGGGGGCGGGTGAAAAACTGTTTTTT
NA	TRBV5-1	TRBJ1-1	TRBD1	CASSLDPGQGNTEAFF	TGCGCCAGCAGCTTGGATCCCGGACAGGGTAACACTGAAGCTTTCTTT
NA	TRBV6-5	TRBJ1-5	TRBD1	CASSMTGDNQPQHF	TGTGCCAGCAGTATGACAGGGGACAATCAGCCCCAGCATTTT
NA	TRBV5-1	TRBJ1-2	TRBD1	CASSGGQGVSYGYTF	TGCGCCAGCAGCGGGGGACAGGGAGTATCCTATGGCTACACCTTC
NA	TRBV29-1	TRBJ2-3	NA	CSVATDTQYF	TGCAGCGTTGCAACAGATACGCAGTATTTT